This is a list of T cell receptor beta chains from one sample in a study of Ad26.COV2.S vaccination and SARS-CoV-2 variants. Assay: immunoSEQ multiplex PCR; the TCRdb copy retains only in-frame clones and omits some. The data contain hundreds of thousands of clones, 80% to 90% of them singletons. The sample here was peripheral blood, taken in a trial of Ad26.COV2.S vaccine versus placebo. The receptor source for this set is a person between 18 and 65 years old who received the Ad26.COV2.S COVID-19 vaccine or a placebo. Both conserved end residues are part of each CDR3. Each record gives: J gene, V gene, clone size, D gene, CDR3 DNA, CDR3 protein. D genes are given only for firm matches. Expanded clones are given a class, and other clones once, few, many or no size at all.

TRBJ1-2	TRBV9	once	-	TGTGCCAGCAGCGTAGCTACGTGGCCTAACTATGGCTACACCTTC	CASSVATWPNYGYTF
TRBJ1-2	TRBV3-1/TRBV3-2	-	-	TGTGCCAGCAGCCAAGGTGGGCAGGGGACCTATGGCTACACCTTC	CASSQGGQGTYGYTF
TRBJ2-3	TRBV7-6	-	TRBD1	TGTGCCAGCAGCCCACGCCCGGGACAGAGCACAGATACGCAGTATTTT	CASSPRPGQSTDTQYF
TRBJ1-2	TRBV11-2	-	-	TGTGCCAGCAGCTTAGGCAGGAGTTCCTATGGCTACACCTTC	CASSLGRSSYGYTF
TRBJ2-5	TRBV3-1/TRBV3-2	-	-	TGTGCCAGCAGCCAACCTATAATAACACTCCAAGAGACCCAGTACTTC	CASSQPIITLQETQYF
TRBJ1-2	TRBV10-3	-	-	TGTGCCATCAGTGCGGGGGGTTCCTATGGCTACACCTTC	CAISAGGSYGYTF
TRBJ2-1	TRBV9	-	-	TGTGCCAGCAGCTTTTTTCCAGGCAATGAGCAGTTCTTC	CASSFFPGNEQFF
TRBJ2-5	TRBV30	once	-	TGTGCCTGGAGTGTTTCTCTGTCGGGCCTCCAAGAGACCCAGTACTTC	CAWSVSLSGLQETQYF
TRBJ2-1	TRBV2	once	TRBD1	TGTGCCAGCAGTGCGGACAGGGGCAATGAGCAGTTCTTC	CASSADRGNEQFF
TRBJ2-1	TRBV9	-	TRBD2	TGTGCCAGCAGCGTAGCTCGGGAGGAAGTTTTCTTC	CASSVAREEVFF
TRBJ2-1	TRBV11-2	-	-	TGTGCCAGCAGCGACGCCACCCCCCAGTTCTTC	CASSDATPQFF
TRBJ1-2	TRBV9	-	-	TGTGCCAGCAGCGTCGACGGCTGGTATGGCTACACCTTC	CASSVDGWYGYTF
TRBJ2-1	TRBV10-2	-	TRBD2	TGCGCCAGCAGTGAGACTAGCGGAGCCTACAATGAGCAGTTCTTC	CASSETSGAYNEQFF
TRBJ1-4	TRBV19	-	TRBD1	TGTGCCAGTAACTCACCCGACAGGGGTCTTCGAGAAAAACTGTTTTTT	CASNSPDRGLREKLFF
TRBJ1-1	TRBV18	-	-	TGTGCCAGCTCACCGCGACCTAGGGCTGAAGCTTTCTTT	CASSPRPRAEAFF
TRBJ1-1	TRBV7-3	-	TRBD1	TGTGCCAGCAGCCCGACGACAGGGGGCACTGAAGCTTTCTTT	CASSPTTGGTEAFF
TRBJ1-4	TRBV29-1	-	-	TGCAGCGCCTGGGACACCTCAACTAATGAAAAACTGTTTTTT	CSAWDTSTNEKLFF
TRBJ2-3	TRBV5-1	-	-	TGCGCCAGCAGCCCGTCTGCGGTCCTTAGCACAGATACGCAGTATTTT	CASSPSAVLSTDTQYF
TRBJ2-5	TRBV19	-	-	TGTGCCAGTAGTGCGCAAGAGACCCAGTACTTC	CASSAQETQYF
TRBJ1-1	TRBV18	once	-	TGTGCCAGCTCACCAATCCAGGGGTGGTACACTGAAGCTTTCTTT	CASSPIQGWYTEAFF
TRBJ1-5	TRBV2	few	TRBD1	TGTGCCAGCCTTGGACAGGGCTTCAATCAGCCCCAGCATTTT	CASLGQGFNQPQHF
TRBJ1-4	TRBV7-6	once	-	TGTGCCAGCAGCCTTCGGGTAGGAACTAATGAAAAACTGTTTTTT	CASSLRVGTNEKLFF
TRBJ2-3	TRBV7-2	-	TRBD2	TGTGCCAGCAGCTTAGGTCCCCCGGGAGGCGGAACCACAGATACGCAGTATTTT	CASSLGPPGGGTTDTQYF